This TCR beta chain emerged from a study of shared clonotypes between healthy human individuals. Deletions cut 1 base from V and 1 base from J, with 5 bases between. CDR3 length: 14 residues. In germline, CDR1 is ENHRY, CDR2 SYGVKD. Those who donated were healthy HIV-negative adults, with no recent acute infections or vaccinations reported. Only in-frame clones appear in the TCRdb table, and some are missing; sequencing was by immunoSEQ multiplex PCR. The repertoire has 90,000 to 100,000 clones, roughly half of them found once; the top ten carry roughly 15%. Sequencing input: PBMCs. The clonotype comes from a woman between 40 and 55 years old in good health. Some clones in this sample may be carry-over from other donors' samples. V gene TRBV10-3 combines with J gene TRBJ2-1; D is undetermined. CDR3 nucleotide sequence: TGTGCCATCAGTGAGTTAGGGTCCTACAATGAGCAGTTCTTC. Translated: CAISELGSYNEQFF.